This TCR beta chain emerged from a study of graft-versus-host responses after intestinal transplantation. For the study at large: Recipients had transplants, and these were multivisceral, liver-intestinal, or isolated intestinal.

Clones were sequenced by immunoSEQ multiplex PCR, and TCRdb holds only the in-frame ones, with some missing. Among tens of thousands of clones listed, 84% were seen once. As concerns this clone: Its specificity is not known.

Study-wide points: GvH clonotypes were identified within recipient marrow, with a subset emerging first in ileum or blood.

Losses at the gene ends were 7 bases for V and 5 bases for J; bases not matched to a gene: 8. This CDR3 spans 15 amino acids. The V gene's germline CDR1 is LGHNT and CDR2 FRNRAP. This specimen was unstimulated CD4+ T cells sorted from spleen or lymph node cells, taken before transplant. This receptor was identified in a human donor who was the organ donor for an intestinal transplant. This rearrangement joins TRBV12-5 to TRBJ2-1; 10 bases match TRBD1. DNA of the CDR3: TGTGCTAGTGCCCGGACAGGGGGTGGGCACAATGAGCAGTTCTTC. This encodes CASARTGGGHNEQFF. The entire variable domain, with the rest obtained from reference TRBV12-5 and TRBJ2-1, is as follows: DARVTQTPRHKVTEMGQEVTMRCQPILGHNTVFWYRQTMMQGLELLAYFRNRAPLDDSGMPKDRFSAEMPDATLATLKIQPSEPRDSAVYFCASARTGGGHNEQFFGPGTRLTVL.